Listed below are T cell receptor beta chains from one sample, sequenced in a study of blood T cell repertoires in COVID-19. TCRdb's copy holds only in-frame clones and misses some; the assay was immunoSEQ multiplex PCR. Of approximately 300,000 clones in the sample, around 86% are singletons; the top ten hold about 5%. Specimen: PBMCs or T cells enriched from blood (not recorded which). These receptors came from a man aged 55 to 69 who had recovered from COVID-19. Each CDR3 is given with its conserved first and last residue. Each record gives: CDR3 DNA, CDR3 protein, J gene, clone size, V gene, D gene. D genes are given only for firm matches. Some rows have no size entry. The others give once, few or many, or a class for an expanded clone.

TGTGCCAGTAGTCCCGGGCGGGGCAGGAGCCGTTATAGCAATCAGCCCCAGCATTTT | CASSPGRGRSRYSNQPQHF | TRBJ1-5 | NA | TRBV19 | NA
TGTGCCAGCAGTCAAGCGGGATCCGAGGGGGGGGAGCTGTTTTTT | CASSQAGSEGGELFF | TRBJ2-2 | NA | TRBV28 | TRBD2
TGTGCCAGCAGCATCGACGACAACCCTTCCTACGAGCAGTACTTC | CASSIDDNPSYEQYF | TRBJ2-7 | NA | TRBV7-6 | NA
TGTGCCAGCTCAGGGACAGCTAATGAAAAACTGTTTTTT | CASSGTANEKLFF | TRBJ1-4 | NA | TRBV18 | TRBD1
TGTGCCAGCAGCTTAGGTCGGAACACTGAAGCTTTCTTT | CASSLGRNTEAFF | TRBJ1-1 | NA | TRBV11-3 | NA
TGTGCCAGCAGTTCCCCCCATAATGAAAAACTGTTTTTT | CASSSPHNEKLFF | TRBJ1-4 | NA | TRBV12-3/TRBV12-4 | NA
TGTGCCAGCAGTGAATCCTTCGGGACTGATGAGCAGTACTTC | CASSESFGTDEQYF | TRBJ2-7 | NA | TRBV25-1 | NA
TGTGCCAGTAAGGATAGCGGGATTCACAATGAGCAGTTCTTC | CASKDSGIHNEQFF | TRBJ2-1 | few | TRBV19 | TRBD2
TGTGCCAGCAGCTTAGTTCCCGGGACACCAGCCTACGAGCAGTACTTC | CASSLVPGTPAYEQYF | TRBJ2-7 | NA | TRBV7-9 | NA
TGTGCCAGCAGTTTGGCGGGAGCTCGAACAGATACGCAGTATTTT | CASSLAGARTDTQYF | TRBJ2-3 | NA | TRBV28 | TRBD2
TGTGCCAGCAGAGTTTTAGGGGGACAGACTAGCAATCAGCCCCAGCATTTT | CASRVLGGQTSNQPQHF | TRBJ1-5 | NA | TRBV28 | TRBD1
TGTGCCAGTAGTGGGGGACTAGCGGGAGGAACAGATACGCAGTATTTT | CASSGGLAGGTDTQYF | TRBJ2-3 | once | TRBV19 | TRBD2
TGTGCCAGCAGCTTAAACGGGGTCCGGGAGACCCAGTACTTC | CASSLNGVRETQYF | TRBJ2-5 | NA | TRBV7-2 | NA
TGTGCCAGCAGCCCAGGGGGCACCGAGATGTGGAATGAGCAGTTCTTC | CASSPGGTEMWNEQFF | TRBJ2-1 | NA | TRBV5-4 | TRBD1
TGTGCCACCAGCACGTCACATGGGGGGGGCTATGGCTACACCTTC | CATSTSHGGGYGYTF | TRBJ1-2 | NA | TRBV15 | NA
TGTGCCAGCTCATCCCAGGGGAACTATGGCTACACCTTC | CASSSQGNYGYTF | TRBJ1-2 | few | TRBV18 | NA
TGTGCCAGCAGCCCCGGACTAGCGGGTATAGGGACCCAGTACTTC | CASSPGLAGIGTQYF | TRBJ2-5 | NA | TRBV28 | TRBD2